The 10 T cell receptor beta chains below all came from one sample that was sequenced in a study of shared clonotypes between healthy human individuals. The repertoire was sequenced with immunoSEQ multiplex PCR; TCRdb's copy has only in-frame clones and lacks some. This sample has about 2.3 million clones, with over 85% found just once. The sequenced sample consisted of naive CD4+ T cells from PBMCs. The sample's subset: CD45RA+ positively selected. These receptors all come from a man between 18 and 29 years old in good health. Some clones in this sample may be carry-over from other donors' samples.

Worth noting for this clone: Distinct nucleotide sequences in the sample also encode this CDR3. The gene calls are TRBV18 and TRBJ2-2; 7 nucleotides match TRBD1. Germline values: CDR1 KGHSH, CDR2 LQKENI. Germline trimming cut 5 bases from V and 2 bases from J; bases unmatched to any gene: 5. The CDR3 has 15 amino acids. The CDR3 loop reads CASSAGTANTGELFF. CDR3 coding DNA: TGTGCCAGCTCAGCCGGGACAGCAAACACCGGGGAGCTGTTTTTT. Using reference TRBV18 and TRBJ2-2 for the parts outside the CDR3, the full variable domain is NAGVMQNPRHLVRRRGQEARLRCSPMKGHSHVYWYRQLPEEGLKFMVYLQKENIIDESGMPKERFSAEFPKEGPSILRIQQVVRGDSAAYFCASSAGTANTGELFFGEGSRLTVL.

The chain recombines TRBV9 with TRBJ1-1; TRBD1 is a possible D gene (6 bases). Trimming took off 4 bases at V and 5 bases at J, with 15 bases between the two ends. The CDR3 consists of 14 residues. Germline V gene data show CDR1 as SGDLS and CDR2 as YYNGEE. CDR3 sequence: CASSPRGEATEAFF. The CDR3 DNA follows: TGTGCCAGCAGCCCCAGGGGAGAGGCTACTGAAGCTTTCTTT.

The chain joins TRBV29-1 to TRBJ2-3; D gene uncertain. CDR3 length: 13 residues. Trimming cost V 0 bases and J 5 bases, with 9 bases left between them. The germline gives CDR1 SQVTM, CDR2 ANQGSEA. The CDR3 DNA follows: TGCAGCGTTGAAGACAGTACGGGAGATACGCAGTATTTT. This sequence encodes CSVEDSTGDTQYF.

The chain links TRBV5-1 to TRBJ2-2, with 10 bases matching TRBD1. Germline CDR1 is SGHRS and CDR2 is YFSETQ. This CDR3 comprises 16 residues. CDR3 DNA: TGCGACGGGGAAACCGTTGGGACAGGGGTCACCGGGGAGCTGTTTTTT. Protein sequence: CDGETVGTGVTGELFF.

The chain carries TRBV13 and TRBJ2-7; D is possibly TRBD2 (6 bases). This CDR3 contains 17 residues. CDR1 is PRHDT, CDR2 FYEKMQ, per germline (reference sequence). Trimming removed 0 bases at V and 7 bases at J, with 22 bases between. The chain's CDR3 is CASSLGRGLAFPREQYF. The CDR3 region has the DNA TGTGCCAGCAGCTTAGGGCGGGGTCTAGCGTTCCCTCGAGAGCAGTACTTC.

The gene calls are TRBV7-9 and TRBJ1-2; D remains ambiguous. CDR3 length: 13 amino acids. Germline lookup yields CDR1 SEHNR and CDR2 FQNEAQ (reference sequence). Trimming took 3 bases from V and 8 from J, leaving 13 bases between them. The CDR3 DNA reads as TGTGCCAGCAGCTTCGGAGACATTTTCGGCTACACCTTC. This gives the protein CASSFGDIFGYTF.

This chain connects TRBV28 to TRBJ1-2; D perhaps matches TRBD1 (6 bases). The V gene lost 5 bases and the J gene lost 4 bases, with 17 bases spanning the gap. CDR3 length equals 15 residues. Germline V gene sequence: CDR1 MDHEN, CDR2 SYDVKM. For the CDR3, the DNA is TGTGCCAGCAGTCCGAATCACGACAGGTTCTATGGCTACACCTTC. This sequence encodes CASSPNHDRFYGYTF.

As regards this clone: This sample includes further DNA sequences coding for the same CDR3. The CDR3 region is CASSLGIGNEQFF. DNA for the CDR3: TGTGCCAGCAGCTTAGGTATAGGGAATGAGCAGTTCTTC. The J gene is TRBJ2-1, the V gene TRBV7-3; D is unclear. This CDR3 is 13 amino acids long. CDR1 SGHTA and CDR2 FQGTGA come from the germline V gene. V dropped 2 bases and J dropped 7 bases, with 9 bases sitting between them.

The chain combines TRBV7-9 with TRBJ2-7; D tentatively reads TRBD1 or TRBD2 (5 bases each). Per germline, CDR1 SEHNR and CDR2 FQNEAQ (reference sequence). Trimming removed 7 bases from V and 5 bases from J, with 21 bases in between. The CDR3 is 15 amino acids. The CDR3 sequence is CASTRAPGAIHEQYF. DNA of the CDR3: TGTGCCAGCACCCGGGCGCCCGGGGCGATCCACGAGCAGTACTTC. The complete variable domain, with remaining parts taken from reference TRBV7-9 and TRBJ2-7, reads DTGVSQNPRHKITKRGQNVTFRCDPISEHNRLYWYRQTLGQGPEFLTYFQNEAQLEKSRLLSDRFSAERPKGSFSTLEIQRTEQGDSAMYLCASTRAPGAIHEQYFGPGTRLTVT.

The chain couples TRBV19 to TRBJ2-1; TRBD1 matches at 7 bases. In germline, CDR1 is LNHDA, CDR2 SQIVND (reference sequence). Trimming took 4 bases from V and 2 from J; bases not matched to a gene: 5. The length of the CDR3 is 15 residues. CDR3 loop: CASSRTGEAYNEQFF. Here the CDR3 DNA reads TGTGCCAGTAGTAGAACAGGGGAAGCCTACAATGAGCAGTTCTTC.